This entry lists 28 T cell receptor beta chains sequenced from one sample in a study of T cells after yellow fever vaccination. TCRdb fed the 5' RACE reads into MiXCR, producing one record per CDR3 protein. Among 100,000 to 150,000 distinct CDR3 sequences listed, 15% were seen once. The specimen comprised CD8+ T cells sorted from PBMCs, sampled 5 days after the yellow fever booster vaccination. These receptors all come from a man younger than 35 who received the YFV17D yellow fever vaccine.

The chain recombines TRBV2 with TRBJ2-1; 15 bases are a match to TRBD2. The junction had 3 bases not matched to a gene; V was cut back by 10 bases and J by 2 bases. In germline, CDR1 is SNHLY, CDR2 FYNNEI. The CDR3 is made up of 15 amino acids. The CDR3 DNA reads as TGTGCCATCCGGACTAGCGGGGGGGCCTACAATGAGCAGTTCTTC. Encoded protein: CAIRTSGGAYNEQFF.

This clonotype came up many times. The rearrangement joins TRBV10-2 to TRBJ2-3, with 9 bases fitting TRBD1. Germline V gene sequence: CDR1 WSHSY, CDR2 SAAADI. There are 14 residues in the CDR3. Unmatched junction bases numbered 7, after V lost 8 bases and J lost 4 bases. The chain's CDR3 is CASGQGSVADTQYF. CDR3 DNA: TGCGCCAGCGGACAGGGGTCGGTGGCAGATACGCAGTATTTT.

The V call is TRBV7-9, the J call TRBJ1-1; a possible D gene is TRBD1 (5 bases). The CDR3 contains 12 residues. In germline, CDR1 is SEHNR, CDR2 FQNEAQ (reference sequence). V lost 8 bases and J 6 bases, leaving 13 bases between the germline ends. This chain's CDR3 is CASGEGTPEAFF. Here the CDR3 DNA reads TGTGCCAGCGGGGAGGGGACGCCTGAAGCTTTCTTT.

This clonotype was picked up a small number of times. The chain couples TRBV12-3 or TRBV12-4 to TRBJ1-3; D unresolved. Between the trimmed V and J ends, which lost 5 bases and 3 bases, there was a span of 8 bases. This CDR3 contains 13 residues. CDR3 in DNA: TGTGCCAGCAGTCCCGGTTATGGAAACACCATATATTTT. It translates to CASSPGYGNTIYF.

The rearrangement joins TRBV29-1 to TRBJ2-1; D possibly corresponds to TRBD1 (6 bases). The germline V gene has CDR1 SQVTM and CDR2 ANQGSEA. V was trimmed by 6 bases and J by 7 bases, leaving 16 bases between them. CDR3 length: 13 amino acids. The CDR3 DNA sequence: TGCAGCGTCTGGGACACCCCCGGGAATGAGCAGTTCTTC. It translates to CSVWDTPGNEQFF.

V gene TRBV3-1 combines with J gene TRBJ2-2, with a possible D match to TRBD2 (6 bases). CDR3 length: 14 amino acids. The V end lost 6 bases, the J end lost 2 bases, and 10 bases lay between the germline ends. Germline-derived CDR1 and CDR2 are LGHDT and YNNKEL (reference sequence). In nucleotides, the CDR3 is TGTGCCAGCAGTCGGGACTTCAACACCGGGGAGCTGTTTTTT. It encodes CASSRDFNTGELFF.

This clonotype came up many times. This chain joins TRBV6-2 or TRBV6-3 and TRBJ2-7, with 11 bases matching TRBD1. The CDR3 spans 15 residues. Germline V lookup: CDR1 MNHEY, CDR2 SVGEGT. Trimming cost V 4 bases and J 7 bases; bases outside gene matches: 9. For the CDR3, the DNA is TGTGCCAGCAGTTCCAGGACAGGGGGCTTGGGGGAGCAGTACGTC. Translation gives CASSSRTGGLGEQYV.

The CDR3 DNA follows: TGTGCCAGCAGCTCACGGACTAGGAGCACAGATACGCAGTATTTT. This gives the protein CASSSRTRSTDTQYF. V and J are TRBV7-9 and TRBJ2-3; the match to TRBD2 covers 7 bases. From germline, CDR1 is SEHNR and CDR2 FQNEAQ (reference sequence). Trimming at V came to 4 bases and at J to 0 bases, leaving 4 bases not matched to a gene. CDR3 length: 15 residues.

J is TRBJ1-1 and V is TRBV4-1; D call uncertain. The CDR3 is made up of 17 amino acids. Germline-derived CDR1 and CDR2 are MGHRA and YSYEKL. With 3 bases removed from V and 0 bases from J, the gap between germline ends came to 17 bases. The CDR3 here is CASSQSSRKALNTEAFF. Here the CDR3 DNA reads TGCGCCAGCAGCCAGAGTTCCCGAAAGGCCTTGAACACTGAAGCTTTCTTT.

This CDR3 is CASRAGSSYEQYV. The CDR3 DNA follows: TGTGCCAGCAGGGCGGGGAGCTCCTACGAGCAGTACGTC. This chain joins TRBV6-2 or TRBV6-3 and TRBJ2-7; D may be TRBD2 (6 bases). The CDR3 has 13 residues. With 6 bases removed from V and 0 bases from J, the gap between germline ends came to 9 bases. The germline V gene has CDR1 MNHEY and CDR2 SVGEGT.

This clonotype was recorded many times. The chain joins TRBV29-1 to TRBJ2-1; D is perhaps TRBD1 (5 bases). In germline, CDR1 is SQVTM, CDR2 ANQGSEA. The CDR3 length is 11 residues. Trimming removed 3 bases at V and 5 bases at J, with 5 bases between. CDR3 in amino acids: CSVDRDNEQFF. The CDR3 region has the DNA TGCAGCGTTGACAGGGACAATGAGCAGTTCTTC.

This clonotype has a handful of counts. The chain recombines TRBV7-8 with TRBJ2-1; D tentatively fits TRBD1 or TRBD2 (6 bases each). Trimming pared 5 bases from V and 6 bases from J, leaving 23 bases between. The CDR3 covers 17 residues. CDR1 is SGHVS and CDR2 is FQNEAQ in the germline V gene. The CDR3 bases are TGTGCCAGCAGCCAGACGGGGGCTCGGGTGATTAGCAATGAGCAGTTCTTC. Translation: CASSQTGARVISNEQFF.

This clonotype was seen only a few times. The chain couples TRBV7-9 to TRBJ2-7, with 9 nucleotides matching TRBD1. This CDR3 is built from 13 residues. Germline V lookup: CDR1 SEHNR, CDR2 FQNEAQ (reference sequence). Trimming took 6 bases from V and 3 from J; bases not matched to a gene: 3. CDR3 coding DNA: TGTGCCAGCAGACCGACAGGGGGCTACGAGCAGTACTTC. This encodes CASRPTGGYEQYF.

This clonotype was seen more than once but under ten times. V gene TRBV7-2 combines with J gene TRBJ1-5; 11 bases fit TRBD1. J gave up 4 bases and V 4 bases, and 15 bases lay outside the gene matches. The CDR3 spans 19 residues. The V gene's germline CDR1 is SGHTA and CDR2 FQGNSA. CDR3 bases: TGTGCCAGCAGCTCTCTGGGACAGGGGGAAGACCCTTTTAATCAGCCCCAGCATTTT. This codes for CASSSLGQGEDPFNQPQHF. Filled out from reference TRBV7-2 and TRBJ1-5, the complete variable domain reads GAGVSQSPSNKVTEKGKDVELRCDPISGHTALYWYRQSLGQGLEFLIYFQGNSAPDKSGLPSDRFSAERTGGSVSTLTIQRTQQEDSAVYLCASSSLGQGEDPFNQPQHFGDGTRLSIL.

This clonotype showed up just a few times. The rearrangement uses TRBV11-2 and TRBJ2-7; 8 bases are a match to TRBD1. CDR1 and CDR2 from the germline V gene are SGHAT and FQNNGV. Trimming at V came to 2 bases and at J to 5 bases, leaving 11 bases not matched to a gene. The CDR3 length is 16 residues. CDR3 DNA sequence: TGTGCCAGCAGCTTACATCCTTTGGACAGGGCCGACGAGCAGTACTTC. It yields the protein CASSLHPLDRADEQYF.

This clonotype has more than one count but fewer than ten. In nucleotides, the CDR3 is TGCGCCAGCAGCCAGCGGGACAGCGGACAAGAGACCCAGTACTTC. Protein product: CASSQRDSGQETQYF. The J gene is TRBJ2-5, the V gene TRBV4-1, with a possible D match to TRBD1 (7 bases). V dropped 3 bases and J dropped 2 bases, with 13 bases sitting between them. Germline CDR1 reads MGHRA; CDR2 reads YSYEKL. This CDR3 comprises 15 residues.

This rearrangement joins TRBV7-2 to TRBJ2-5, with D perhaps matching TRBD1 or TRBD2 (5 bases each). V was cut by 8 bases and J by 7 bases, with 11 bases left in between. This CDR3 is 11 amino acids long. CDR1 SGHTA and CDR2 FQGNSA come from the germline V gene. Written as DNA, the CDR3 is TGTGCCAGCCTCCGGGGCGGGACCCAGTACTTC. Translating it yields CASLRGGTQYF.

In this sample, this clonotype turned up a few times. V usage is TRBV4-1 and J usage is TRBJ2-2, with D perhaps assigned TRBD1 or TRBD2 (5 bases each). Germline V lookup: CDR1 MGHRA, CDR2 YSYEKL. The CDR3 has 14 residues. The germline V and J ends were trimmed by 4 bases and 3 bases, with 9 bases remaining between them. The DNA for the CDR3 is TGCGCCAGCAGCCGAGGGGAAGACACCGGGGAGCTGTTTTTT. Encoded protein: CASSRGEDTGELFF.

This clonotype was recorded a few times. This chain links TRBV27 with TRBJ2-7; D may be TRBD1 (6 bases). Germline assignment: CDR1 MNHEY and CDR2 SMNVEV (reference sequence). CDR3 size: 15 residues. Trimming took 6 bases from V and 0 from J, leaving 15 bases between them. CDR3: CASSPMGQPSYEQYF. The CDR3 coding sequence is TGTGCCAGCAGCCCGATGGGACAACCCTCCTACGAGCAGTACTTC.

In this sample, this clonotype turned up a few times. The chain employs TRBV7-2 and TRBJ1-3; D is perhaps TRBD1 (6 bases). V was trimmed by 2 bases and J by 4 bases, leaving 12 bases between them. Germline V gene sequence: CDR1 SGHTA, CDR2 FQGNSA. The CDR3 spans 15 residues. The CDR3 DNA is TGTGCCAGCAGCTTACAGGGGACGGGAGGAAACACCATATATTTT. Protein sequence: CASSLQGTGGNTIYF.

There are many counts of this clonotype. V is TRBV10-3 and J is TRBJ2-3, with a weak D call TRBD1 (5 bases). The ends were cut back, 6 bases at V and 0 bases at J, with 13 bases in the middle. CDR3 length: 15 amino acids. CDR1 is ENHRY, CDR2 SYGVKD, per germline. CDR3 nucleotide sequence: TGTGCCATCAGGGACAAGGAGAGGAGCACAGATACGCAGTATTTT. This codes for CAIRDKERSTDTQYF.

This clonotype was detected only a few times. This sequence joins TRBV7-8 and TRBJ1-1, with 10 nucleotides matching TRBD1. The germline V gene has CDR1 SGHVS and CDR2 FQNEAQ. This CDR3 region has 17 residues. V gave up 4 bases and J gave up 3 bases; unmatched junction bases: 11. CDR3 loop: CASSWGQGIGGYTEAFF. CDR3 DNA sequence: TGTGCCAGCAGCTGGGGACAGGGGATCGGGGGGTACACTGAAGCTTTCTTT.

This clonotype was seen a handful of times. The chain links TRBV12-3 or TRBV12-4 to TRBJ2-3; D gene uncertain. The V end lost 9 bases, the J end lost 6 bases, and 7 bases lay between the germline ends. The length of the CDR3 is 10 residues. CDR3 coding DNA: TGTGCCAGTGCGTCGGATACGCAGTATTTT. Its translation: CASASDTQYF.

The chain links TRBV3-1 to TRBJ2-5, with 12 bases lining up with TRBD2. Germline CDR1 LGHDT, CDR2 YNNKEL (reference sequence). The CDR3 has 16 amino acids. Unmatched junction bases numbered 8, after V lost 4 bases and J lost 5 bases. The CDR3, as DNA: TGTGCCAGCAGCCCGTCTAGCGGGGGGGCCGGGGAGACCCAGTACTTC. Protein: CASSPSSGGAGETQYF.

CDR3 in DNA: TGTGCCATCAGTGCAGGGGCGAATGAAGAGACCCAGTACTTC. Translation: CAISAGANEETQYF. V and J are TRBV10-3 and TRBJ2-5; a weak D match, TRBD1 (6 bases). Germline loops: CDR1 ENHRY, CDR2 SYGVKD. The V end lost 4 bases, the J end lost 3 bases, and 12 bases lay between the germline ends. This CDR3 comprises 14 residues.

This clonotype occurred a few times. The chain carries TRBV7-9 and TRBJ2-5, with D hard to call. V gave up 3 bases and J gave up 0 bases, with 11 bases separating them. The CDR3 consists of 15 residues. The germline V gene has CDR1 SEHNR and CDR2 FQNEAQ (reference sequence). CDR3 nucleotide sequence: TGTGCCAGCAGCTTCCCGGACGGATACCAAGAGACCCAGTACTTC. Protein sequence: CASSFPDGYQETQYF.

This clonotype was seen ten or more times. At one end, the junction sequence differs from germline, possibly due to a read error. CDR3 in amino acids: CASSLGADTQYF. The CDR3 DNA sequence: TGTGCCAGCAGCTTAGGGGCAGATACGCAGTATTTT. The genes are TRBV5-1 and TRBJ2-3; D is possibly TRBD1 (5 bases). Per germline, CDR1 SGHRS and CDR2 YFSETQ. The CDR3 extends over 12 amino acids.

This clonotype came up many times. The gene calls are TRBV4-3 and TRBJ2-3; 12 positions agree with TRBD2. Trimming took 3 bases from V and 2 from J; bases not matched to a gene: 6. The CDR3 extends over 17 amino acids. CDR1 is LGHNA, CDR2 YSLEER, per germline. The CDR3, as DNA: TGCGCCAGCAGCCATGATGGACTAGCGGGGTTCACAGATACGCAGTATTTT. This encodes CASSHDGLAGFTDTQYF.